This T cell receptor beta chain stems from a study of blood T cell repertoires in COVID-19. In germline, CDR1 is LNHDA, CDR2 SQIVND (reference sequence). Trimming took 3 bases from V and 3 from J, leaving 12 bases between them. This CDR3 contains 14 residues. Using immunoSEQ multiplex PCR, the repertoire was profiled, and TCRdb retains in-frame clones only, with some absent. The sample includes a few hundred thousand clones, approximately 90% seen only once; the top ten take roughly 8%. What was sequenced was PBMCs or T cells enriched from blood (not recorded which). V usage is TRBV19 and J usage is TRBJ2-7, with D hard to call. The source of this sequence is a woman aged 55 to 70 who had recovered from COVID-19. As DNA, the CDR3 is TGTGCCAGTAGTATGATCGGAGCCAACTACGAGCAGTACTTC. This codes for CASSMIGANYEQYF.